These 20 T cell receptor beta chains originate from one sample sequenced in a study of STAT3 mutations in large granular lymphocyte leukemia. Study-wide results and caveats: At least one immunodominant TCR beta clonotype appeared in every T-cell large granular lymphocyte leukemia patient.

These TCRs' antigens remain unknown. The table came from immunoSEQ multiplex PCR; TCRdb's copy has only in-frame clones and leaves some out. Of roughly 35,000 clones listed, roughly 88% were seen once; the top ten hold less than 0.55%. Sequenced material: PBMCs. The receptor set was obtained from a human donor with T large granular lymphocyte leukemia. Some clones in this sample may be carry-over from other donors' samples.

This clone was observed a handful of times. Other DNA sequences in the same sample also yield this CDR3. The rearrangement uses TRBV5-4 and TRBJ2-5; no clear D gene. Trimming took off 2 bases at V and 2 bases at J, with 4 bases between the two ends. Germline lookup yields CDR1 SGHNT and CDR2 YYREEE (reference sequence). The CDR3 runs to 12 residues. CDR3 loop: CASSFPQETQYF. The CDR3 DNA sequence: TGTGCCAGCAGCTTCCCACAAGAGACCCAGTACTTC.

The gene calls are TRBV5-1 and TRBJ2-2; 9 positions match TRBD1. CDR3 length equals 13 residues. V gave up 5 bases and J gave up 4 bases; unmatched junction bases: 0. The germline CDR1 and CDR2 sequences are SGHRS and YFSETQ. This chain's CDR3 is CASRQGATGELFF. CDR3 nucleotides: TGCGCCAGCAGACAGGGGGCCACCGGGGAGCTGTTTTTT.

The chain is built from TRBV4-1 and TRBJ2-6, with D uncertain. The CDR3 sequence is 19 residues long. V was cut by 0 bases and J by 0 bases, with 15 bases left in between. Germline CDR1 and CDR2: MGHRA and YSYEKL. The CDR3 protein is CASSQESVTGVSGANVLTF. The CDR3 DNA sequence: TGCGCCAGCAGCCAAGAGTCGGTTACGGGCGTCTCTGGGGCCAACGTCCTGACTTTC.

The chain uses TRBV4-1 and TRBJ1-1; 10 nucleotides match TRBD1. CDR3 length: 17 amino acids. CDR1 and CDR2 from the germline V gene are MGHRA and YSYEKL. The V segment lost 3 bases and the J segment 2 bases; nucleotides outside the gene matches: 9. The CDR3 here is CASSQKGTGATNTEAFF. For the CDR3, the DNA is TGCGCCAGCAGCCAGAAAGGGACAGGGGCAACCAACACTGAAGCTTTCTTT.

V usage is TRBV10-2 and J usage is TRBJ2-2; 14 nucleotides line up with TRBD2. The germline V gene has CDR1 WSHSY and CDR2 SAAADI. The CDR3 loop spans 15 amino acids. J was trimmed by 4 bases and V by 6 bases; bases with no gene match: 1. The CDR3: CASRTSGGGTGELFF. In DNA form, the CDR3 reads TGCGCCAGCAGGACTAGCGGGGGGGGCACCGGGGAGCTGTTTTTT.

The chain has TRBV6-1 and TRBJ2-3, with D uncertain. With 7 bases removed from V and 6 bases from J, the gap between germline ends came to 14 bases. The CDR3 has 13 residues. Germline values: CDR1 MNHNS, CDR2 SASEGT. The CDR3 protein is CASTSLGPDTQYF. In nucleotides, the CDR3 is TGTGCCAGCACAAGCCTAGGTCCCGATACGCAGTATTTT.

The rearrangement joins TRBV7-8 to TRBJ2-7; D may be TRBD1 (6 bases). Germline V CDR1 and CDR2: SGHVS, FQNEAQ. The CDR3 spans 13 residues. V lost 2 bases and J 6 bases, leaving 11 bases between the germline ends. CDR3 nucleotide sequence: TGTGCCAGCAGCTTATTACCAGGGGTCGAGCAGTACGTC. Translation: CASSLLPGVEQYV.

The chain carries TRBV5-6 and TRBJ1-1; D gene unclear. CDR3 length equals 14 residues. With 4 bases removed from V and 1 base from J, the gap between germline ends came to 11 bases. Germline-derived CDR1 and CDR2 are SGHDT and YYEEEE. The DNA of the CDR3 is TGTGCCAGCAGCATCTTAACAGAGAACACTGAAGCTTTCTTT. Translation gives CASSILTENTEAFF.

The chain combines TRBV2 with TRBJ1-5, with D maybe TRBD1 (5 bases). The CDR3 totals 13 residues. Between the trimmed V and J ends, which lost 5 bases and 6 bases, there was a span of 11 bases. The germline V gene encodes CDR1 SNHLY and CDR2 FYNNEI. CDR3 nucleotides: TGTGCCAGCAGTATACGGGGCGGTCAGCCCCAGCATTTT. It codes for CASSIRGGQPQHF.

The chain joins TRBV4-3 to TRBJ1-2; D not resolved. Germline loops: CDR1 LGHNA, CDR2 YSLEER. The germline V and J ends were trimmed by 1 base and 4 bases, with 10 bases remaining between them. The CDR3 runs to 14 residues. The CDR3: CASSQGEGSYGYTF. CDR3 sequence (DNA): TGCGCCAGCAGCCAAGGGGAAGGGAGCTATGGCTACACCTTC.

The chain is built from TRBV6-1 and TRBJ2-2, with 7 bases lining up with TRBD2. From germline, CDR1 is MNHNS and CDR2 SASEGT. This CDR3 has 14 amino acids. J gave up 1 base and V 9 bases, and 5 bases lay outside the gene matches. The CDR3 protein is CARGGRKNTGELFF. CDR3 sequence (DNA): TGTGCCAGGGGGGGGAGAAAGAACACCGGGGAGCTGTTTTTT.

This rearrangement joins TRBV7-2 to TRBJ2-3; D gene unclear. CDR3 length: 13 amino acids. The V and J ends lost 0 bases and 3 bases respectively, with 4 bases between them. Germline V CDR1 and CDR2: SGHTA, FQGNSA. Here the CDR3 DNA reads TGTGCCAGCAGCTTAGCCTGGACAGATACGCAGTATTTT. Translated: CASSLAWTDTQYF.

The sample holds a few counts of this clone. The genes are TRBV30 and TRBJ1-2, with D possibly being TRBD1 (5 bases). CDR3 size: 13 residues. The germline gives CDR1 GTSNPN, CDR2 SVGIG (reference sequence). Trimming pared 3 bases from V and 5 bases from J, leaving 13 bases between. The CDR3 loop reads CAWRPGEVYGYTF. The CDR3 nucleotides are TGTGCCTGGAGGCCGGGGGAGGTTTATGGCTACACCTTC.

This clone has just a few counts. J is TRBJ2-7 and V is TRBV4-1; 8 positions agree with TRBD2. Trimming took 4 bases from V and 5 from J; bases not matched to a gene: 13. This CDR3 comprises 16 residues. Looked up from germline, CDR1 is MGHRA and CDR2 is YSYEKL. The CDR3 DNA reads TGCGCCAGCAGCCGAGATGTGACGGGGGGGCCCGACGAGCAGTACTTC. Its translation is CASSRDVTGGPDEQYF.

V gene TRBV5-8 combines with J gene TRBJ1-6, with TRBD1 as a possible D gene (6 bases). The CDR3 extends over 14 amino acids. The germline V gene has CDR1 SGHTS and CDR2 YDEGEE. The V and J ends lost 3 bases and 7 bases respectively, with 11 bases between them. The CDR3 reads CASSSGTRNSPLHF. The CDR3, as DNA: TGTGCCAGCAGCTCCGGGACAAGAAATTCACCCCTCCACTTT.

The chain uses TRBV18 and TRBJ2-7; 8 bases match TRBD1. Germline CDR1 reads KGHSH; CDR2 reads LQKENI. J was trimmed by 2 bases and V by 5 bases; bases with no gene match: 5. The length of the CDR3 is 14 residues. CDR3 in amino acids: CASSGTGHTYEQYF. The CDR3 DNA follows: TGTGCCAGCTCAGGGACAGGCCATACCTACGAGCAGTACTTC.

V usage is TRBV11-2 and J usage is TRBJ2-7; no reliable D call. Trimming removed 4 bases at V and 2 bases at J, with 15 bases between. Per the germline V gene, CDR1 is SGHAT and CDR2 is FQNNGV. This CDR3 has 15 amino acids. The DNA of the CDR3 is TGTGCCAGCAGCTCCCTACAGAGGCTCCCCTACGAGCAGTACTTC. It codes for CASSSLQRLPYEQYF.

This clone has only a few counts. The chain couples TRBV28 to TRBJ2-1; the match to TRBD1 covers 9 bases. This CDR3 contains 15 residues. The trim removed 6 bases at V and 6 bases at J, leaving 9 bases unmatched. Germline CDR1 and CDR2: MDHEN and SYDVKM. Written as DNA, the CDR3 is TGTGCCAGCAGGCCCGGGACAGGGATTCCCAATGAGCAGTTCTTC. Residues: CASRPGTGIPNEQFF.

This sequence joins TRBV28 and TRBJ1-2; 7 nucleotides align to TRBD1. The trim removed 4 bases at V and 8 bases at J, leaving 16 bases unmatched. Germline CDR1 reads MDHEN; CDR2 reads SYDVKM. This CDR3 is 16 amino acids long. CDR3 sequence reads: CASSWQGGGSLFGYTF. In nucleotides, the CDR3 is TGTGCCAGCAGTTGGCAAGGAGGGGGCTCTCTATTCGGCTACACCTTC.

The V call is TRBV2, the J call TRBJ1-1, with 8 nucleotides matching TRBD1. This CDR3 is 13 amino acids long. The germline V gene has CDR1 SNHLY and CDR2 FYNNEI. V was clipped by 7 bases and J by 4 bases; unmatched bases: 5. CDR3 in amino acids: CASTGQGITEAFF. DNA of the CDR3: TGTGCCAGCACCGGACAGGGTATCACTGAAGCTTTCTTT.